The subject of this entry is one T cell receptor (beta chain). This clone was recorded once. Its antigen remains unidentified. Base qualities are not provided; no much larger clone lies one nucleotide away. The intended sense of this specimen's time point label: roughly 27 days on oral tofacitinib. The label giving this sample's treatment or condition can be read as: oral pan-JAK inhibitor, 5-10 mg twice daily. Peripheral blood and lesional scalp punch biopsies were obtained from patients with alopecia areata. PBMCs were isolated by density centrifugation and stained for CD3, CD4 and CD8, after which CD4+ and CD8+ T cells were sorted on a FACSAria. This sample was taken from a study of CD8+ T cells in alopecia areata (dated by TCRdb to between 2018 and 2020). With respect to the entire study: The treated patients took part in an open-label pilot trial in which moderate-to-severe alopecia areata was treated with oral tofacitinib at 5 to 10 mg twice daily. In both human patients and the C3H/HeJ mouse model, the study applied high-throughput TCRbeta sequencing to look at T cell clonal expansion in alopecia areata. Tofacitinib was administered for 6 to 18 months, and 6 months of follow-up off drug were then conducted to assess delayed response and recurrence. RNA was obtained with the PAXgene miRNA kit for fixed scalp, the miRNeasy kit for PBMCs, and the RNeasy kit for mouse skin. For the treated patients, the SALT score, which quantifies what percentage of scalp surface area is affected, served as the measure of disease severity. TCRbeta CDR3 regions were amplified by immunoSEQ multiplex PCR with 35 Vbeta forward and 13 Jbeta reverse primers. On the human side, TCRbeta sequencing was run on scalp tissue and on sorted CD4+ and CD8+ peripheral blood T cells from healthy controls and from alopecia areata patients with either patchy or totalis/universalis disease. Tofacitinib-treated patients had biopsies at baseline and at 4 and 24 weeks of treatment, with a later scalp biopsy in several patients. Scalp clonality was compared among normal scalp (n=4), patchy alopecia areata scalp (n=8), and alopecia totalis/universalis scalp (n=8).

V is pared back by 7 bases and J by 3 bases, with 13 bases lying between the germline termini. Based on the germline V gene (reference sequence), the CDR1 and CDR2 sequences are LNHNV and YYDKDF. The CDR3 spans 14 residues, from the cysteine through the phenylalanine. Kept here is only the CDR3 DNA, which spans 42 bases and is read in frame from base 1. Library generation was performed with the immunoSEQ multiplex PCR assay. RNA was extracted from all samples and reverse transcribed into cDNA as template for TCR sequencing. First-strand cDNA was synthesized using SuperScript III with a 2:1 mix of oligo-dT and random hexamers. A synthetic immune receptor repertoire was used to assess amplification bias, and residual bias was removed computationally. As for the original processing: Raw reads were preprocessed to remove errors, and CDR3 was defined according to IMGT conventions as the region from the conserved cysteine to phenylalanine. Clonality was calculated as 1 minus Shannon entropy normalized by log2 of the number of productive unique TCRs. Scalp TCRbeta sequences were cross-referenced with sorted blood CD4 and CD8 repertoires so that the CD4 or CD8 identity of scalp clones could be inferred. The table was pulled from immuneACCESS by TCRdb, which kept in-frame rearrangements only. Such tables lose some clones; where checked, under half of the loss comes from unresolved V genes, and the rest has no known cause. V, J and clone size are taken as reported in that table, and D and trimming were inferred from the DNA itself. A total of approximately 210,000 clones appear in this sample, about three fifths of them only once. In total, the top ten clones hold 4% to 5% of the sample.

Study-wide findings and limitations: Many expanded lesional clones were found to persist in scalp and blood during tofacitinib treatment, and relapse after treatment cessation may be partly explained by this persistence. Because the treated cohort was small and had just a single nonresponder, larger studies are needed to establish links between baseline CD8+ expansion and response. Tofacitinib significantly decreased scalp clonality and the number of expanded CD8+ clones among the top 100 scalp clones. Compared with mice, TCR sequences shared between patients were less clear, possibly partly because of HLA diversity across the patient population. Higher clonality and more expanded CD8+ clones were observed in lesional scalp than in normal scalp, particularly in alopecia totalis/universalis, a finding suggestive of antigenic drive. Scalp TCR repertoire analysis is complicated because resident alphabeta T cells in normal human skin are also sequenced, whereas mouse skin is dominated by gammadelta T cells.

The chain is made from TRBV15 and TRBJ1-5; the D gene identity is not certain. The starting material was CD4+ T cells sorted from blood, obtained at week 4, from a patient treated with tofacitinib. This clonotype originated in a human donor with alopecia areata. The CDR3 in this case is CATTALGSNQPQHF. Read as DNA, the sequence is TGTGCCACCACGGCTTTAGGGTCCAATCAGCCCCAGCATTTT.